This entry features one T cell receptor beta chain sequence. Its antigen remains unidentified. Within one base of it there is no much larger clone, and no base qualities were kept. In the prospective study, participants were roughly 18 to 95 years old, resided in around 25 geographic areas of the United States, and were enrolled through a virtual design. Cohort assignment in the prospective study relied on participant-reported clinical history from a screening survey and a study questionnaire. Exposed participants had been in contact, within 2 weeks of entering the study, with a person who had a PCR-confirmed or clinician-diagnosed case of COVID-19. Each participant in the prospective study had whole blood, serum and a nasopharyngeal or oropharyngeal swab collected by mobile phlebotomists. Prospective study participants could optionally give additional blood draws and questionnaires over a roughly 2-month period. Before DNA extraction, blood samples from the prospective study were shipped at room temperature or frozen.

According to the germline V gene, CDR1 reads MNHNS and CDR2 reads SASEGT. The CDR3 numbers 15 residues from cysteine through phenylalanine. This entry keeps only the CDR3 DNA: 45 bases, framed from base 1. The V end loses 1 base and the J end loses 3 bases, and a stretch of 13 bases separates them. These data originate in a study of blood T cell repertoires in COVID-19 (dated by TCRdb to about 2020). Regarding the study in general: Collaborator samples came from the United States, Italy and Spain and covered acute and convalescent phases of COVID-19. The samples were drawn from two sources: the first 160 participants of the ongoing ImmuneRACE study, and 1,200 or so subjects contributed by 6 global collaborators. Sample metadata almost always included a de-identified subject ID, COVID-19 status, age in years and sex. Subjects who had been exposed to COVID-19, were actively infected with it, or had recovered from it provided the deeply sampled blood TCRbeta repertoires that made up the dataset. The material from the prospective study consisted of cDNA or gDNA derived from T cells, B-cell-depleted T cells, or PBMCs. The repertoires were released in a freely available public database meant as a resource for research on the immune response to SARS-CoV-2. HLA class I and class II types, where available, came from metadata supplied by the sample provider rather than from assay-based typing. Broader findings and caveats from the paper: The amount of clinical and demographic metadata varied by source and participant and was provided uncurated.

TCRbeta CDR3 regions were amplified from genomic DNA by means of the immunoSEQ Assay, a bias-controlled multiplex PCR. The published analysis was carried out like this. Nucleated cell counts per sample were estimated from amplification of reference gene primers within the assay. To quantify the absolute abundance of each unique TCRbeta CDR3 rearrangement, sequence reads were collapsed and filtered. For each sample, productive Simpson clonality was calculated by taking the square root of Simpson's diversity index across productive rearrangements. Entries here come from immuneACCESS through TCRdb and include only in-frame sequences with V and J called. Some clones fail to appear in such tables; in the studies checked, an unresolved V gene covers under half of the shortfall, and the cause of the remainder is unknown. V, J and clone size are taken as reported in that table, and D and trimming were inferred from the DNA itself. The sample includes some 150,000 clones, with less than 90% observed a single time. The ten largest clones represent less than 6% of the sample.

The source material was PBMCs or T cells enriched from blood (not recorded which). This chain is built from TRBV6-1 and TRBJ2-7; the D gene remains uncertain. The origin of this receptor is a woman in her 50s who had been exposed to COVID-19. CDR3 region: CASSEGSAALYEQYF. The DNA sequence follows: TGTGCCAGCAGTGAAGGATCGGCGGCGCTCTACGAGCAGTACTTC.